A selection of T cell receptor beta chains follows, all from one sample in a study of blood T cell repertoires in COVID-19. The assay was immunoSEQ multiplex PCR, and TCRdb's table has in-frame clones only and misses some. The table has fewer than 150,000 clones, 70% to 90% seen once; the top ten hold approximately 3.6%. Sample: peripheral blood. Receptors originate from a man aged 40-49 years with acute or convalescent COVID-19. Each CDR3 is given with its conserved first and last residue. The D gene is left open where the match is weak. For some rows the clone size is stated as once, few or many, or as a class when expanded; others skip it.

abundance,d_gene,j_gene,v_gene,CDR3aa,CDR3nt
-,TRBD2,TRBJ2-7,TRBV9,CASSPRGEAAYEQYF,TGTGCCAGCAGCCCCCGGGGGGAGGCCGCCTACGAGCAGTACTTC
-,-,TRBJ2-7,TRBV7-2,CASSSTWASYEQYF,TGTGCCAGCAGCTCAACTTGGGCCTCCTACGAGCAGTACTTC
-,-,TRBJ1-5,TRBV24-1,CAWQFPPDERRGDINQPQHF,TGTGCCTGGCAGTTTCCCCCGGATGAAAGACGGGGAGATATCAATCAGCCCCAGCATTTT
-,TRBD1,TRBJ1-2,TRBV3-1/TRBV3-2,CASSHEGAHYGYTF,TGTGCCAGCAGCCATGAGGGGGCCCACTATGGCTACACCTTC
-,-,TRBJ1-1,TRBV24-1,CATSEGGNTEAFF,TGTGCCACCAGTGAGGGGGGGAACACTGAAGCTTTCTTT
-,-,TRBJ2-3,TRBV5-6,CASSLIGGDTDTQYF,TGTGCCAGCAGCTTGATCGGGGGTGACACAGATACGCAGTATTTT
few,-,TRBJ2-4,TRBV27,CASRALAKNIQYF,TGTGCCAGCAGGGCCCTAGCCAAAAACATTCAGTACTTC
-,-,TRBJ2-3,TRBV29-1,CSVEEGAIDTQYF,TGCAGCGTTGAGGAGGGGGCGATAGATACGCAGTATTTT
-,-,TRBJ1-3,TRBV5-1,CASSLGQSFSGNTIYF,TGCGCCAGCAGCTTAGGACAGAGCTTCTCTGGAAACACCATATATTTT
-,-,TRBJ2-3,TRBV7-9,CASSLVAGGGGTQYF,TGTGCCAGCAGCTTAGTCGCTGGGGGAGGGGGTACGCAGTATTTT
-,-,TRBJ1-2,TRBV24-1,CATSAAGEVGGYTF,TGTGCCACCAGTGCCGCCGGGGAGGTCGGGGGCTACACCTTC
few,TRBD1,TRBJ1-1,TRBV6-2/TRBV6-3,CASSTLFFPGQGAADTEAFF,TGTGCCAGCAGTACCCTCTTTTTTCCGGGACAGGGGGCTGCGGACACTGAAGCTTTCTTT
-,TRBD1,TRBJ1-3,TRBV10-2,CASGGQASSGNTIYF,TGCGCCAGCGGAGGACAGGCGAGCTCTGGAAACACCATATATTTT
-,-,TRBJ1-5,TRBV3-1/TRBV3-2,CASSQDFGPQHF,TGTGCCAGCAGCCAAGATTTCGGGCCCCAGCATTTT
-,-,TRBJ1-1,TRBV2,CASGQQNTEAFF,TGTGCCAGCGGACAGCAGAACACTGAAGCTTTCTTT
-,-,TRBJ2-3,TRBV7-9,CASSLDRDTQYF,TGTGCCAGCAGCTTAGACCGGGATACGCAGTATTTT
-,-,TRBJ1-4,TRBV7-9,CASSFTEATNEKLFF,TGTGCCAGCAGCTTCACAGAAGCAACTAATGAAAAACTGTTTTTT
-,-,TRBJ2-5,TRBV5-6,CASGPGETQYF,TGTGCCAGTGGGCCCGGAGAGACCCAGTACTTC